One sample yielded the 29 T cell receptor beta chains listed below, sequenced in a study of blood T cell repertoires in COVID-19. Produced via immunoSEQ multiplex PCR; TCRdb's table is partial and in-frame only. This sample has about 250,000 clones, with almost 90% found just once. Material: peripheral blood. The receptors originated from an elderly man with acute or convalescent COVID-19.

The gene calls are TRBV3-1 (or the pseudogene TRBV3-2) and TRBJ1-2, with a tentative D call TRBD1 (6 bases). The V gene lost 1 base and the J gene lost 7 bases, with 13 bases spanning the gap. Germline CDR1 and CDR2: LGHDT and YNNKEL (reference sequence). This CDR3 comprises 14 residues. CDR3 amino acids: CASSQVQGTTGYTF. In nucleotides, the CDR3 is TGTGCCAGCAGCCAAGTGCAGGGGACGACTGGCTACACCTTC.

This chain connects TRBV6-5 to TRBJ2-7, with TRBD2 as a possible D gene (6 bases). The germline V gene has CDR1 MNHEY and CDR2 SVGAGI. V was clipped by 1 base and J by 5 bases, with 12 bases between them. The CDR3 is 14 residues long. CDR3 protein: CASSYYGSRDEQYF. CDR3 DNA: TGTGCCAGCAGTTACTACGGGAGTCGCGACGAGCAGTACTTC.

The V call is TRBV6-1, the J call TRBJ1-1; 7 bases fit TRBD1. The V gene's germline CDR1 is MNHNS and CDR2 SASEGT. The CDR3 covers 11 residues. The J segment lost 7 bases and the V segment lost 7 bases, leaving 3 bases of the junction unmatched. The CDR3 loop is CASIRTGEAFF. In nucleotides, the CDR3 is TGTGCCAGCATTAGGACAGGTGAAGCTTTCTTT.

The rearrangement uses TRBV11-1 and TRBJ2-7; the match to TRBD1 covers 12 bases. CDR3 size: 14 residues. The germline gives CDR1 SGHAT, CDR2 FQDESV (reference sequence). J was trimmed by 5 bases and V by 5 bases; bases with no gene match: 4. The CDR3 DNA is TGTGCCAGCAGCCGGGACAGGGGGCTCGACGAGCAGTACTTC. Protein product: CASSRDRGLDEQYF.

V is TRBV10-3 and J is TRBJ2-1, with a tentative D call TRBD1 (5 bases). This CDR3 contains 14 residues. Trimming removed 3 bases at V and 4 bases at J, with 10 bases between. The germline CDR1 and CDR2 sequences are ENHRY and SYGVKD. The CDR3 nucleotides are TGTGCCATCAGTGAACCAGGGTCTTACAATGAGCAGTTCTTC. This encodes CAISEPGSYNEQFF.

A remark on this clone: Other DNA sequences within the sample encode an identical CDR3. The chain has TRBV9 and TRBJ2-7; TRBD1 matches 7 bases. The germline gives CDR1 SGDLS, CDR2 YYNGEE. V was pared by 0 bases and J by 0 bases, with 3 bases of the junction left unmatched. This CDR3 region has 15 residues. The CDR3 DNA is TGTGCCAGCAGCGTAGCTCCAGGGGGCTCCTACGAGCAGTACTTC. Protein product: CASSVAPGGSYEQYF.

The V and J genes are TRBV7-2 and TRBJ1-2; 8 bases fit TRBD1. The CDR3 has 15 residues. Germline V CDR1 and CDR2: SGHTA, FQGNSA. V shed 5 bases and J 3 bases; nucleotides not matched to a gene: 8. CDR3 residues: CASSAESGGDYGYTF. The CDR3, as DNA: TGTGCCAGCAGCGCCGAATCAGGGGGCGACTATGGCTACACCTTC.

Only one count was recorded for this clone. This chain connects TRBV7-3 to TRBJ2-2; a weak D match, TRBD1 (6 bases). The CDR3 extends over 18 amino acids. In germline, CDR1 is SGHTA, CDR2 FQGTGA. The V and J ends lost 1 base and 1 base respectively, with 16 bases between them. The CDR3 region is CASSLSRAGRGNTGELFF. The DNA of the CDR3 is TGTGCCAGCAGCTTAAGTCGGGCAGGCAGGGGGAACACCGGGGAGCTGTTTTTT.

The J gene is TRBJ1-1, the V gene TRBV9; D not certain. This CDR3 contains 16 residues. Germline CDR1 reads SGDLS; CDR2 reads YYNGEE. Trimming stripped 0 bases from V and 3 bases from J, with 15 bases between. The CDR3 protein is CASSVAQVTRDTEAFF. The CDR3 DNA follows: TGTGCCAGCAGCGTAGCCCAAGTTACGAGGGACACTGAAGCTTTCTTT.

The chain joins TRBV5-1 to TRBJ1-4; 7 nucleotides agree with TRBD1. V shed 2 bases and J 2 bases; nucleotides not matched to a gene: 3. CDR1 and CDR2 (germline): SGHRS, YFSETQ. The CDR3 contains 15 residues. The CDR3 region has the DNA TGCGCCAGCAGCTTACAGGGGTGGACTAATGAAAAACTGTTTTTT. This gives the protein CASSLQGWTNEKLFF.

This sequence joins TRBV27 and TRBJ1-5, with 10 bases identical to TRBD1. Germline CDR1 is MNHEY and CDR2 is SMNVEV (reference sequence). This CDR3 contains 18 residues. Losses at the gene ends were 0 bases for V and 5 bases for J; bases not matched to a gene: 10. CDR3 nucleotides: TGTGCCAGCAGTTTATCACCCCCGACAGGGGGCTTGGATCAGCCCCAGCATTTT. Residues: CASSLSPPTGGLDQPQHF.

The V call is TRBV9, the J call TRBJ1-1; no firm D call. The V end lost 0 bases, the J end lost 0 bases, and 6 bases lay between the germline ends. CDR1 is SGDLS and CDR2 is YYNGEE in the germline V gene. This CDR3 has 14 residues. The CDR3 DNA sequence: TGTGCCAGCAGCGTAGTGAGTGTGAACACTGAAGCTTTCTTT. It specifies CASSVVSVNTEAFF.

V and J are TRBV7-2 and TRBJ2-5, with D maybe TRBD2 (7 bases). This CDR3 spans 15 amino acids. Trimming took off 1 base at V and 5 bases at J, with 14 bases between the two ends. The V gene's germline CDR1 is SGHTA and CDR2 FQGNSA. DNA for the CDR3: TGTGCCAGCAGCTTAGTGGGGGGGCCGGAGGAGACCCAGTACTTC. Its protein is CASSLVGGPEETQYF.

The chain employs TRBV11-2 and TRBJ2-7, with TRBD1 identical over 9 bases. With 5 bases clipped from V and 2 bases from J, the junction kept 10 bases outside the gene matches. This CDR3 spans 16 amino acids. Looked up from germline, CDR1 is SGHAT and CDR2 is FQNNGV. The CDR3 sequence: CASSPVTGQGPYEQYF. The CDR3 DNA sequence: TGTGCCAGCAGCCCTGTCACGGGACAGGGTCCCTACGAGCAGTACTTC.

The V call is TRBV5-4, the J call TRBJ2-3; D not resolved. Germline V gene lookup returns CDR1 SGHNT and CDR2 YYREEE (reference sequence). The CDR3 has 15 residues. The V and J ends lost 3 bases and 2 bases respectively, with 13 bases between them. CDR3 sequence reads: CASSSKNSVTDTQYF. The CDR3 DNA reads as TGTGCCAGCAGCTCGAAAAATTCAGTCACAGATACGCAGTATTTT.

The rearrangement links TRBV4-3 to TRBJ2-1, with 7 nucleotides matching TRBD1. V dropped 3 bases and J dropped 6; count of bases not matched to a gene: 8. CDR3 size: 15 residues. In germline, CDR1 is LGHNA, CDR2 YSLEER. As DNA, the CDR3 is TGCGCCAGCAGCCACCAAGGGGGCAGCCTCAATGAGCAGTTCTTC. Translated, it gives CASSHQGGSLNEQFF.

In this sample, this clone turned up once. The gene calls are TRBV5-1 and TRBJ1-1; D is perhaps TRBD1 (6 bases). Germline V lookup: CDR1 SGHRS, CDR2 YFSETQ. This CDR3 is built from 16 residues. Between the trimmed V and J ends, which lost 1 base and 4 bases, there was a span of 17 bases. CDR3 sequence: CASSLSTGYRGTEAFF. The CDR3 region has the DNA TGCGCCAGCAGCTTGTCGACAGGTTATCGGGGCACTGAAGCTTTCTTT.

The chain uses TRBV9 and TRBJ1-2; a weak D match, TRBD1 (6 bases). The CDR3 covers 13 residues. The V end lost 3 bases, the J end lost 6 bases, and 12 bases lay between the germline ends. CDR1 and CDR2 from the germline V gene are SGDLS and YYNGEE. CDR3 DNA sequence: TGTGCCAGCAGCGCCCAGGGGTTCAATGGCTACACCTTC. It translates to CASSAQGFNGYTF.

CDR3 protein: CASSYESGSPYEQYF. Here the CDR3 DNA reads TGTGCCAGCAGCTATGAGTCGGGATCGCCCTACGAGCAGTACTTC. V and J are TRBV7-2 and TRBJ2-7; D may be TRBD2 (5 bases). CDR1 SGHTA and CDR2 FQGNSA come from the germline V gene. Trimming took off 4 bases at V and 2 bases at J, with 15 bases between the two ends. This CDR3 spans 15 amino acids.

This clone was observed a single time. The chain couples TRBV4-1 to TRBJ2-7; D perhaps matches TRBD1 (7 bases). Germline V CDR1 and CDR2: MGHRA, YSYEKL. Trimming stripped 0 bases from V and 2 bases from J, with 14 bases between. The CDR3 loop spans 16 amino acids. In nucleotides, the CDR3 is TGCGCCAGCAGCCAAGATCGTCTCAGGGGGGCCTACGAGCAGTACTTC. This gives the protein CASSQDRLRGAYEQYF.

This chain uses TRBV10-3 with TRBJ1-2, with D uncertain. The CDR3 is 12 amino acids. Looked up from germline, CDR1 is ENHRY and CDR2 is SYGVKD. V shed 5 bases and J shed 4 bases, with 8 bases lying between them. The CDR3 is CAISIEGYGYTF. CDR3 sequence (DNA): TGTGCCATCAGTATAGAGGGCTATGGCTACACCTTC.

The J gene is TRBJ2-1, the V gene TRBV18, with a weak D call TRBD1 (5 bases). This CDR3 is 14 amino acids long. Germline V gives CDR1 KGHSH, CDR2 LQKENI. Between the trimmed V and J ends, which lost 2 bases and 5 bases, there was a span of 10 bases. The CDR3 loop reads CASSPDRTHNEQFF. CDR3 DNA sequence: TGTGCCAGCTCACCAGACAGAACCCACAATGAGCAGTTCTTC.

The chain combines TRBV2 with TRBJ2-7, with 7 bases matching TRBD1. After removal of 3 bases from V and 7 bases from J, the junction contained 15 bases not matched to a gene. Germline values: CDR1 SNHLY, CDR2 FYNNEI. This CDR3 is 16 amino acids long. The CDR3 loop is CASSDPGQRGPGEQYF. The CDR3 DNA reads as TGTGCCAGCAGTGATCCGGGACAGAGGGGACCGGGAGAGCAGTACTTC.

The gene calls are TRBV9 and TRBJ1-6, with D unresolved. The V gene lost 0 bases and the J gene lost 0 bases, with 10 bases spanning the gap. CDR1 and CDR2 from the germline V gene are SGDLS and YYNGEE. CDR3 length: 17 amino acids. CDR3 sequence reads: CASSVAGGSSYNSPLHF. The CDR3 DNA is TGTGCCAGCAGCGTAGCGGGAGGGAGCTCCTATAATTCACCCCTCCACTTT.

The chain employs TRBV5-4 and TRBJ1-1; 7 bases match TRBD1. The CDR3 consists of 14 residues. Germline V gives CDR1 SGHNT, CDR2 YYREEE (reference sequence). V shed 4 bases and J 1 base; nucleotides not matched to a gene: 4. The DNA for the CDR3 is TGTGCCAGCAGCCCGACAGGGCGGAACACTGAAGCTTTCTTT. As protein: CASSPTGRNTEAFF. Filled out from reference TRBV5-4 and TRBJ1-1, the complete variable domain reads ETGVTQSPTHLIKTRGQQVTLRCSSQSGHNTVSWYQQALGQGPQFIFQYYREEENGRGNFPPRFSGLQFPNYSSELNVNALELDDSALYLCASSPTGRNTEAFFGQGTRLTVV.

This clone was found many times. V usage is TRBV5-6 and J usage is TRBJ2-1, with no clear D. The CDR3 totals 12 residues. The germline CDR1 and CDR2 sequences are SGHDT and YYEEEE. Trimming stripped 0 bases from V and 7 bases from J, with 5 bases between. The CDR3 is CASSLAGNEQFF. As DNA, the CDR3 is TGTGCCAGCAGCTTGGCCGGGAATGAGCAGTTCTTC.

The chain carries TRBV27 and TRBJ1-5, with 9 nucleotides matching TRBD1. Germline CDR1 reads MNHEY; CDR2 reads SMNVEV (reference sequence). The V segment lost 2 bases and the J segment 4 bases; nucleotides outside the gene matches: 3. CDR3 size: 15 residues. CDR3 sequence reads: CASSLKGQGNQPQHF. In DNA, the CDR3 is TGTGCCAGCAGTTTAAAGGGACAGGGAAATCAGCCCCAGCATTTT.

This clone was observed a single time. For the CDR3, the DNA is TGTGCCAGTGGATCGAGTGGAGGCACAGATACGCAGTATTTT. Protein sequence: CASGSSGGTDTQYF. The V gene is TRBV19, the J gene TRBJ2-3; D unclear. The germline V gene has CDR1 LNHDA and CDR2 SQIVND (reference sequence). Deletions cut 8 bases from V and 1 base from J, with 13 bases between. CDR3 size: 14 residues.

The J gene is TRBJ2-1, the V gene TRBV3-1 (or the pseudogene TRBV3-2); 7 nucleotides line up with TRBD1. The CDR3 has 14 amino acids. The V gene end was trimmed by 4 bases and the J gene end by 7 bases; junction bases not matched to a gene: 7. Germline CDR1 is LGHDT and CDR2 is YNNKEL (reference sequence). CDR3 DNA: TGTGCCAGCAGCCGACAGACAGGGTTAAATGAGCAGTTCTTC. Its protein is CASSRQTGLNEQFF.